The T cell receptor (beta chain) described here comes from a study of CD8 T cells in ankylosing spondylitis. Study observations and caveats: Existing reports had already noted some motif variants in reactive arthritis synovial fluid and blood. CD8+ cells made up the disease-linked clones, which were relatively rare in peripheral blood. Seemingly distinctive of ankylosing spondylitis blood was a TCR beta motif formed by eight highly homologous variants.

TCRdb used MiXCR to reprocess the 5' RACE reads, holding one entry per CDR3 protein. The table lists some 840,000 distinct CDR3 sequences, roughly 10% of them singletons. This clonotype occurred many times. The antigen is undetermined. Sequencing input: blood, either unsorted or a sorted T cell fraction (not recorded which). The TCR comes from a male donor with ankylosing spondylitis.

In DNA form, the CDR3 reads TGTGCCAGCAGCTTAGCCGGACAGGGGGCCTATGGCTACACCTTC. Protein product: CASSLAGQGAYGYTF. The chain joins TRBV7-6 to TRBJ1-2; 11 bases are shared with TRBD1. This CDR3 is 15 amino acids long. CDR1 and CDR2 (germline): SGHVS, FNYEAQ. Unmatched junction bases numbered 1, after V lost 0 bases and J lost 4 bases.